The sequence of this T cell receptor beta chain was determined in a study of cytomegalovirus exposure and HLA in healthy donors. Between the trimmed V and J ends, which lost 4 bases and 5 bases, there was a span of 17 bases. CDR3 size: 15 residues. In germline, CDR1 is SNHLY, CDR2 FYNNEI. The donors belonged to the roughly 110-subject validation cohort, separate from the roughly 710-subject first cohort. General study findings and limits: Many donors carried some public TCRs, although rarity characterized most TCR sequences. Subsequent analysis revealed that first-cohort TCR clusters tended to co-occur in the 130 or so validation repertoires.

With respect to this clone: The antigen remains unidentified.

Sequenced by immunoSEQ multiplex PCR; TCRdb stores in-frame clones only, minus some. The sample has 150,000 to 200,000 clones, more than 75% seen once. This clonotype originated in a woman under 30 in good health and CMV-seronegative. The specimen sequenced was PBMCs. This sequence joins TRBV2 and TRBJ1-2; unclear D gene. The chain's CDR3 is CASSVGGPTRYGYTF. In DNA, the CDR3 is TGTGCCAGCAGTGTAGGAGGCCCCACTAGATATGGCTACACCTTC.